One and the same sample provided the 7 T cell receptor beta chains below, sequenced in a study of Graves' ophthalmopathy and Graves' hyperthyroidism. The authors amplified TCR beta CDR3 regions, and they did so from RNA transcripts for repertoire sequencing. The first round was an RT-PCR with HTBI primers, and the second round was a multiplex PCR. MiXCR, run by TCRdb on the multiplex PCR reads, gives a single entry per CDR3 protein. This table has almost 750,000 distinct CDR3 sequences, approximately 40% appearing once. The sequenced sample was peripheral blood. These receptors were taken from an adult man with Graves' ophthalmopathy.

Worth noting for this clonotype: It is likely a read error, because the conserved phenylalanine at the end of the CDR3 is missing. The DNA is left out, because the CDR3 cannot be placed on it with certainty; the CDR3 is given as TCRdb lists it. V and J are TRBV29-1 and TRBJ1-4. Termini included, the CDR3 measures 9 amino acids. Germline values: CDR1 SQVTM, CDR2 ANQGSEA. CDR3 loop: CSVEAWTHL.

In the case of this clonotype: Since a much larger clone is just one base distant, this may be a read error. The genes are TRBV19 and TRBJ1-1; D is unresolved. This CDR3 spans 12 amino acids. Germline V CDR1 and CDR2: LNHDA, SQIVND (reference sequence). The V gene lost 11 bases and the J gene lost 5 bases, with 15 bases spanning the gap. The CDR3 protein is CAARVGETEAFF. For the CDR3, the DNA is TGTGCCGCGCGAGTCGGTGAGACTGAAGCTTTCTTT.

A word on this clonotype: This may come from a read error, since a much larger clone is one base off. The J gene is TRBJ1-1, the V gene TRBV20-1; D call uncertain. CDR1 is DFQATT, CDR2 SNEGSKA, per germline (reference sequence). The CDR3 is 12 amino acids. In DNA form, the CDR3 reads TGCAGTGCTGACAATGCCAACACTGGAGCTTTCTTT. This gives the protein CSADNANTGAFF.

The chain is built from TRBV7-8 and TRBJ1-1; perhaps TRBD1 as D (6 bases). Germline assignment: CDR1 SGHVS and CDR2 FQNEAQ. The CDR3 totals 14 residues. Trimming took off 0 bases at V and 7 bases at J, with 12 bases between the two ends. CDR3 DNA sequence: TGTGCCAGCAGCTTAGCACACCTAGGGGGTGAAGCTTTCTTT. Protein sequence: CASSLAHLGGEAFF.

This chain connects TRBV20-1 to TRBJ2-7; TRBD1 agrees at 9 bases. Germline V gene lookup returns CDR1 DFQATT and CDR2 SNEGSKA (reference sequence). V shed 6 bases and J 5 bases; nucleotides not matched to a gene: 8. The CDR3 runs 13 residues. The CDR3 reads CSAGTGLPDEQYF. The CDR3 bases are TGCAGTGCCGGGACAGGGTTACCCGACGAGCAGTACTTC.

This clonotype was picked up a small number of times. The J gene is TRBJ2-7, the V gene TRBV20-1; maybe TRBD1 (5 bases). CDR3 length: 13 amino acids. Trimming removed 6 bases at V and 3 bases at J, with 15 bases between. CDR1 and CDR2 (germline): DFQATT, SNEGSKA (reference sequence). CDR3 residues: CSAPPTGVYEQYF. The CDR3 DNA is TGCAGTGCCCCACCTACAGGCGTCTACGAGCAGTACTTC.

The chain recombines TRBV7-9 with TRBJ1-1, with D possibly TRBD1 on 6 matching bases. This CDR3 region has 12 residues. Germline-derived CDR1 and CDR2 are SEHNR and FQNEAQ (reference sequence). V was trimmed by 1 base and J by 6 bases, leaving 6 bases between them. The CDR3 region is CASSLEGAEAFF. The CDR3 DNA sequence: TGTGCCAGCAGCTTAGAGGGGGCTGAAGCTTTCTTT.